One sample yielded the 18 T cell receptor beta chains listed below, sequenced in a study of T cell repertoires in cytomegalovirus infection. Each CDR3 protein gets one entry after TCRdb re-called the reads with MiXCR. The data contain about 270,000 distinct CDR3 sequences, around 20% of them singletons. These receptors lack a known antigen. This sample comprised cultured PBMCs, obtained from culture after CMV antigen stimulation. All receptors derive from a human donor in good health (CMV status not recorded). Some clones in this sample may be carry-over from other donors' samples.

This clonotype appeared many times. This chain links TRBV10-1 with TRBJ1-5; D perhaps matches TRBD1 (6 bases). V was clipped by 2 bases and J by 7 bases, with 9 bases between them. Germline loops: CDR1 WNHNN, CDR2 SYGVQD (reference sequence). The CDR3 is 13 amino acids. CDR3 loop: CASSEGTSQPQHF. DNA for the CDR3: TGCGCCAGCAGTGAGGGGACATCCCAGCCCCAGCATTTT.

This chain connects TRBV12-3 or TRBV12-4 to TRBJ2-1; 12 bases agree with TRBD1. This CDR3 is 15 amino acids long. The ends lost 8 bases at V and 14 bases at J; junction bases unmatched: 16. The CDR3 DNA reads as TGTGCCAGCGCCCCGGGACAGGGGGCCCGGGGGGCGGAGTTCTTC. Translation: CASAPGQGARGAEFF.

The chain combines TRBV2 with TRBJ2-7; possibly TRBD2 for D (5 bases). The CDR3 runs 11 residues. The V end lost 10 bases, the J end lost 3 bases, and 10 bases lay between the germline ends. In germline, CDR1 is SNHLY, CDR2 FYNNEI. CDR3 sequence: CATGLLYEQYF. Here the CDR3 DNA reads TGTGCCACCGGACTCCTCTACGAGCAGTACTTC.

This clonotype was picked up many times. The chain is built from TRBV7-2 and TRBJ1-2, with 7 bases that match TRBD1. Looked up from germline, CDR1 is SGHTA and CDR2 is FQGNSA. The CDR3 contains 14 residues. V dropped 5 bases and J dropped 6; count of bases not matched to a gene: 9. The CDR3 protein is CASSIFGTADGYTF. Here the CDR3 DNA reads TGTGCCAGCAGCATTTTCGGGACAGCCGATGGCTACACCTTC.

This clonotype was observed a handful of times. This sequence joins TRBV5-4 and TRBJ2-1; the D gene could be TRBD1 or TRBD2 (5 bases each). Germline loops: CDR1 SGHNT, CDR2 YYREEE (reference sequence). This CDR3 is 14 amino acids long. V lost 4 bases and J 4 bases, leaving 12 bases between the germline ends. CDR3 nucleotide sequence: TGTGCCAGCAGCCCCGGGGCCGCTTACAATGAGCAGTTCTTC. It is translated as CASSPGAAYNEQFF.

The chain couples TRBV6-4 to TRBJ2-6; TRBD1 matches 9 bases. The germline CDR1 and CDR2 sequences are MRHNA and SNTAGT. J was trimmed by 2 bases and V by 10 bases; bases with no gene match: 12. This CDR3 region has 17 residues. CDR3 DNA sequence: TGTGCCACCTACCATACAGGGGGCCCTGCTGGGGCCAACGTCCTGACTTTC. Translating it yields CATYHTGGPAGANVLTF.

This clonotype was found a few times. The V gene is TRBV19, the J gene TRBJ2-5; 11 bases align to TRBD2. Germline CDR1 is LNHDA and CDR2 is SQIVND (reference sequence). V trimming: 4 bases; J trimming: 4 bases; junction bases outside the gene matches: 5. This CDR3 is 15 amino acids long. The CDR3 protein is CASSTTSGIGETQYF. CDR3 DNA: TGTGCCAGTAGTACGACTAGCGGGATCGGAGAGACCCAGTACTTC.

The sample holds many counts of this clonotype. This rearrangement joins TRBV28 to TRBJ1-5; TRBD1 might be the D (6 bases). The germline V gene has CDR1 MDHEN and CDR2 SYDVKM. V was trimmed by 5 bases and J by 5 bases, leaving 19 bases between them. This CDR3 comprises 16 residues. The CDR3 DNA reads as TGTGCCAGCAGTACCCTGAAGGGAGGGACATATCAGCCCCAGCATTTT. Translated: CASSTLKGGTYQPQHF.

This clonotype was observed a handful of times. The CDR3 reads CASSQVPGYRNQPQHF. The CDR3 nucleotides read TGCGCCAGCAGCCAAGTACCGGGGTACCGCAATCAGCCCCAGCATTTT. V and J are TRBV4-1 and TRBJ1-5; D not certain. Trimming pared 1 base from V and 2 bases from J, leaving 12 bases between. CDR3 size: 16 residues. CDR1 and CDR2 (germline): MGHRA, YSYEKL.

The chain combines TRBV5-6 with TRBJ1-2; perhaps TRBD1 as D (5 bases). Germline CDR1 is SGHDT and CDR2 is YYEEEE. The CDR3 runs 14 residues. V lost 6 bases, J lost 0 bases, and 12 bases lay in between. The CDR3 bases are TGTGCCAGCATTAAGCGACAGCCTAACTATGGCTACACCTTC. This gives the protein CASIKRQPNYGYTF.

A few counts support this clonotype. The genes are TRBV12-3 or TRBV12-4 and TRBJ2-3; D not resolved. V lost 6 bases, J lost 4 bases, and 23 bases lay in between. CDR3 size: 17 residues. The CDR3 DNA reads TGTGCCAGCAGCCTTACCGGACCGGGCGGCACAGCAGATACGCAGTATTTT. This translates into CASSLTGPGGTADTQYF.

This clonotype has a count of ten or more. The genes are TRBV7-2 and TRBJ2-2; 10 nucleotides match TRBD2. CDR3 length: 16 residues. After removal of 5 bases from V and 6 bases from J, the junction contained 9 bases not matched to a gene. CDR1 and CDR2 from the germline V gene are SGHTA and FQGNSA. The CDR3 DNA is TGTGCCAGCAGCCGAGACCCTAGCGGGAGTCCCGGGGAGCTGTTTTTT. This translates into CASSRDPSGSPGELFF. The full variable domain, its missing parts supplied by reference TRBV7-2 and TRBJ2-2, is GAGVSQSPSNKVTEKGKDVELRCDPISGHTALYWYRQSLGQGLEFLIYFQGNSAPDKSGLPSDRFSAERTGGSVSTLTIQRTQQEDSAVYLCASSRDPSGSPGELFFGEGSRLTVL.

This clonotype was counted only a few times. The chain combines TRBV6-1 with TRBJ1-2; D remains unclear. Trimming pared 3 bases from V and 0 bases from J, leaving 11 bases between. Germline assignment: CDR1 MNHNS and CDR2 SASEGT. CDR3 length: 15 amino acids. CDR3 coding DNA: TGTGCCAGCAGTGAGGAGCCGTTTTCTAACTATGGCTACACCTTC. It codes for CASSEEPFSNYGYTF.

In its sample, this clonotype was seen many times. This sequence joins TRBV15 and TRBJ1-3; D is ambiguous. The CDR3 length is 12 residues. CDR1 is LNHNV, CDR2 YYDKDF, per germline (reference sequence). Trimming removed 4 bases at V and 4 bases at J, with 5 bases between. CDR3 in amino acids: CATSTTGNTIYF. The CDR3 nucleotides are TGTGCCACCAGCACCACGGGAAACACCATATATTTT.

The rearrangement links TRBV9 to TRBJ2-3; possible D gene TRBD1, 6 bases. This CDR3 comprises 16 residues. V was pared by 0 bases and J by 3 bases, with 14 bases between. Germline V gene lookup returns CDR1 SGDLS and CDR2 YYNGEE. As DNA, the CDR3 is TGTGCCAGCAGCGTAGAGCAGGGGAGATCGACAGATACGCAGTATTTT. Amino acid sequence: CASSVEQGRSTDTQYF.

J is TRBJ1-2 and V is TRBV6-6, with 11 bases identical to TRBD1. CDR1 is MNHNY and CDR2 is SVGAGI in the germline V gene (reference sequence). The junction had 14 bases not matched to a gene; V was cut back by 2 bases and J by 6 bases. This CDR3 is built from 18 residues. This CDR3 reads CASSYTRTGGKENDGYTF. In DNA form, the CDR3 reads TGTGCCAGCAGTTACACTCGGACAGGGGGCAAGGAGAACGATGGCTACACCTTC.

The V gene is TRBV4-1, the J gene TRBJ2-1; no clear D gene. Trimming removed 1 base from V and 7 bases from J, with 5 bases in between. The CDR3 runs to 12 residues. Germline V lookup: CDR1 MGHRA, CDR2 YSYEKL. CDR3 sequence: CASSQAQNEQFF. Here the CDR3 DNA reads TGCGCCAGCAGCCAAGCGCAGAATGAGCAGTTCTTC.

V usage is TRBV2 and J usage is TRBJ2-2, with D possibly being TRBD2 (5 bases). Trimming took off 8 bases at V and 0 bases at J, with 7 bases between the two ends. This CDR3 has 13 amino acids. From germline, CDR1 is SNHLY and CDR2 FYNNEI. The CDR3, as DNA: TGTGCCAGCGGGAGAGCGAACACCGGGGAGCTGTTTTTT. Translated: CASGRANTGELFF.